The 31 T cell receptor beta chains listed next were all sequenced from one sample in a study of blood T cell repertoires in COVID-19. Assay used: immunoSEQ multiplex PCR; TCRdb lists only in-frame clones, some missing. The table has about 98,000 clones, around 81% seen once; the top ten hold 4.1%. The material sequenced was peripheral blood. The receptors stem from a man in his sixties with acute or convalescent COVID-19.

V usage is TRBV15 and J usage is TRBJ1-4, with D perhaps TRBD1 (6 bases). V was pared by 9 bases and J by 6 bases, with 14 bases between. CDR1 LNHNV and CDR2 YYDKDF come from the germline V gene (reference sequence). The CDR3 has 13 amino acids. The CDR3 reads CATSDSGDEKLFF. The CDR3 DNA reads as TGTGCCACTTCGGACAGCGGGGATGAAAAACTGTTTTTT.

This sequence joins TRBV5-4 and TRBJ2-7; D remains ambiguous. Trimming pared 0 bases from V and 0 bases from J, leaving 7 bases between. The germline V gene encodes CDR1 SGHNT and CDR2 YYREEE (reference sequence). This CDR3 is 14 amino acids long. CDR3 in DNA: TGTGCCAGCAGCTTGGCCCCATCCTCCTACGAGCAGTACGTC. This gives the protein CASSLAPSSYEQYV.

The chain is built from TRBV11-2 and TRBJ2-1; D remains unclear. With 5 bases removed from V and 6 bases from J, the gap between germline ends came to 2 bases. The CDR3 length is 10 residues. CDR1 SGHAT and CDR2 FQNNGV come from the germline V gene. The CDR3 region has the DNA TGTGCCAGCAGCCGCAATGAGCAGTTCTTC. It codes for CASSRNEQFF.

This clone was seen only once. The chain is built from TRBV19 and TRBJ2-5, with a tentative D call TRBD1 (5 bases). V lost 5 bases and J 5 bases, leaving 6 bases between the germline ends. CDR1 is LNHDA and CDR2 is SQIVND in the germline V gene (reference sequence). This CDR3 comprises 11 residues. The chain's CDR3 is CASSPGETQYF. CDR3 nucleotide sequence: TGTGCCAGTAGTCCAGGGGAGACCCAGTACTTC.

The chain combines TRBV7-2 with TRBJ2-1, with D tentatively TRBD1 (6 bases). The germline V and J ends were trimmed by 5 bases and 7 bases, with 12 bases remaining between them. Germline assignment: CDR1 SGHTA and CDR2 FQGNSA. The CDR3 is 13 amino acids. CDR3 nucleotides: TGTGCCAGCAGCGCAACTGACAGGAATGAGCAGTTCTTC. As protein: CASSATDRNEQFF.

The chain joins TRBV11-2 to TRBJ2-5; TRBD2 might be the D (5 bases). The V and J ends lost 0 bases and 5 bases respectively, with 13 bases between them. The CDR3 runs 15 residues. CDR1 is SGHAT and CDR2 is FQNNGV in the germline V gene. Written as DNA, the CDR3 is TGTGCCAGCAGCTTAGACGGGCGCCCGGGGGAGACCCAGTACTTC. Translated, it gives CASSLDGRPGETQYF.

The chain recombines TRBV2 with TRBJ1-2; 10 bases are shared with TRBD1. The J segment lost 6 bases and the V segment lost 5 bases, leaving 6 bases of the junction unmatched. This CDR3 has 14 amino acids. Per the germline V gene, CDR1 is SNHLY and CDR2 is FYNNEI. The CDR3 nucleotides are TGTGCCAGCAGTTTCACTGGACAGGGGGATGGCTACACCTTC. As protein: CASSFTGQGDGYTF.

The V and J genes are TRBV24-1 and TRBJ2-7; D gene ambiguous. The CDR3 consists of 16 residues. Germline loops: CDR1 KGHDR, CDR2 SFDVKD. The V gene lost 3 bases and the J gene lost 6 bases, with 20 bases spanning the gap. The CDR3 DNA reads TGTGCCACCAGTGATGCGGCGAGAGCCCCGCTTGGCGAGCAGTACGTC. This codes for CATSDAARAPLGEQYV.

The chain has TRBV4-1 and TRBJ1-4; weak D call: TRBD1 (5 bases). The CDR3 totals 14 residues. V was shortened by 4 bases and J by 8 bases, with 14 bases between the two germline ends. Germline CDR1 is MGHRA and CDR2 is YSYEKL. DNA for the CDR3: TGCGCCAGCAGCCCGGGCGGGGCGACAGAAAAACTGTTTTTT. Protein sequence: CASSPGGATEKLFF.

The gene calls are TRBV4-1 and TRBJ2-1; 9 nucleotides line up with TRBD2. The CDR3 length is 17 residues. Germline V gene sequence: CDR1 MGHRA, CDR2 YSYEKL. With 3 bases clipped from V and 6 bases from J, the junction kept 12 bases outside the gene matches. CDR3 in DNA: TGCGCCAGCAGCCAGGAATCCCCTAGCGGGGCTATCAATGAGCAGTTCTTC. Protein: CASSQESPSGAINEQFF.

V is TRBV5-1 and J is TRBJ1-1, with 10 bases identical to TRBD1. Looked up from germline, CDR1 is SGHRS and CDR2 is YFSETQ. Losses at the gene ends were 2 bases for V and 5 bases for J; bases not matched to a gene: 9. The length of the CDR3 is 16 residues. The CDR3 nucleotides are TGCGCCAGCAGCTTAGGACAGGGGGAGGCGGATACTGAAGCTTTCTTT. This codes for CASSLGQGEADTEAFF. The full variable domain, in which reference TRBV5-1 and TRBJ1-1 provide the parts outside the CDR3, is KAGVTQTPRYLIKTRGQQVTLSCSPISGHRSVSWYQQTPGQGLQFLFEYFSETQRNKGNFPGRFSGRQFSNSRSEMNVSTLELGDSALYLCASSLGQGEADTEAFFGQGTRLTVV.

J is TRBJ2-7 and V is TRBV11-3; TRBD1 matches 8 bases. This CDR3 has 15 amino acids. The ends lost 5 bases at V and 2 bases at J; junction bases unmatched: 8. Germline lookup yields CDR1 SGHNT and CDR2 YENEEA. The CDR3 DNA follows: TGTGCCAGCAGCACGCGACAGGGGTTAACCTACGAGCAGTACTTC. This sequence encodes CASSTRQGLTYEQYF.

V and J are TRBV7-2 and TRBJ2-1; a weak D match, TRBD2 (5 bases). The CDR3 covers 15 residues. Germline V gene sequence: CDR1 SGHTA, CDR2 FQGNSA. V was trimmed by 1 base and J by 9 bases, leaving 16 bases between them. The CDR3 loop is CASSLGGGTFGEQFF. In DNA, the CDR3 is TGTGCCAGCAGCTTAGGCGGAGGTACGTTCGGTGAGCAGTTCTTC.

The chain is built from TRBV6-5 and TRBJ2-5; a weak D match, TRBD1 (5 bases). The germline gives CDR1 MNHEY, CDR2 SVGAGI. There are 13 residues in the CDR3. V lost 2 bases and J 5 bases, leaving 9 bases between the germline ends. The CDR3 protein is CASSYQGWETQYF. DNA of the CDR3: TGTGCCAGCAGTTACCAGGGATGGGAGACCCAGTACTTC.

V is TRBV19 and J is TRBJ2-2; weak D call: TRBD1 (5 bases). The ends were cut back, 5 bases at V and 5 bases at J, with 12 bases in the middle. Germline lookup yields CDR1 LNHDA and CDR2 SQIVND (reference sequence). The CDR3 contains 14 residues. CDR3 amino acids: CASSPDSSTGELFF. The CDR3 region has the DNA TGTGCCAGTAGTCCCGACAGCTCGACCGGGGAGCTGTTTTTT. Looking up the rest from reference TRBV19 and TRBJ2-2 gives the full variable domain: DGGITQSPKYLFRKEGQNVTLSCEQNLNHDAMYWYRQDPGQGLRLIYYSQIVNDFQKGDIAEGYSVSREKKESFPLTVTSAQKNPTAFYLCASSPDSSTGELFFGEGSRLTVL.

For the CDR3, the DNA is TGTGCCAGCAGCTCGACAGCCTCCTACGAGCAGTACTTC. It codes for CASSSTASYEQYF. The chain uses TRBV11-3 and TRBJ2-7; D may be TRBD1 (5 bases). Germline values: CDR1 SGHNT, CDR2 YENEEA. CDR3 size: 13 residues. V lost 4 bases, J lost 0 bases, and 7 bases lay in between.

The chain is built from TRBV27 and TRBJ1-5; D is perhaps TRBD1 (5 bases). The CDR3 has 15 amino acids. CDR1 and CDR2 (germline): MNHEY, SMNVEV (reference sequence). V lost 4 bases and J lost 5, with 15 bases in between. The CDR3 is CASSSLGTIHQPQHF. CDR3 nucleotides: TGTGCCAGCAGTTCCCTTGGGACTATCCATCAGCCCCAGCATTTT.

This clone was counted a few times. J is TRBJ1-2 and V is TRBV27; weak D call: TRBD1 (5 bases). The V and J ends lost 2 bases and 4 bases respectively, with 8 bases between them. The CDR3 totals 13 residues. From germline, CDR1 is MNHEY and CDR2 SMNVEV (reference sequence). CDR3 sequence (DNA): TGTGCCAGCAGTTTAGGGCAGGGCTATGGCTACACCTTC. Its translation: CASSLGQGYGYTF.

This rearrangement joins TRBV7-8 to TRBJ1-5; possible D gene TRBD1, 6 bases. CDR3 length: 16 residues. The V and J ends lost 7 bases and 4 bases respectively, with 20 bases between them. Germline CDR1 is SGHVS and CDR2 is FQNEAQ. As DNA, the CDR3 is TGTGCCAGCAACCCTTTCGTTAGACAGGCGAATCAGCCCCAGCATTTT. Translation: CASNPFVRQANQPQHF.

As to this clone: Germline is not matched at one junction end, which may reflect a read error. The V gene is TRBV7-8, the J gene TRBJ2-1; 7 nucleotides line up with TRBD2. Germline V CDR1 and CDR2: SGHVS, FQNEAQ. The CDR3 covers 12 residues. The CDR3 nucleotides read TGTGCCAGCAGTTTAGTAGGACTAGAGGTGTTCTTC. It codes for CASSLVGLEVFF.

The chain uses TRBV18 and TRBJ2-2; possibly TRBD2 for D (6 bases). The CDR3 is made up of 14 amino acids. Germline CDR1 and CDR2: KGHSH and LQKENI. The V gene lost 3 bases and the J gene lost 2 bases, with 7 bases spanning the gap. CDR3 sequence: CASSPAGNTGELFF. As DNA, the CDR3 is TGTGCCAGCTCACCCGCGGGAAACACCGGGGAGCTGTTTTTT.

The V and J genes are TRBV5-6 and TRBJ1-5; D gene unclear. The V end lost 4 bases, the J end lost 6 bases, and 17 bases lay between the germline ends. Germline lookup yields CDR1 SGHDT and CDR2 YYEEEE. There are 15 residues in the CDR3. The CDR3 here is CASSRWEARSQPQHF. The CDR3 DNA reads TGTGCCAGCAGCCGCTGGGAGGCAAGGAGTCAGCCCCAGCATTTT.

V usage is TRBV18 and J usage is TRBJ1-5, with D possibly TRBD1 on 5 matching bases. Trimming cost V 10 bases and J 3 bases, with 13 bases left between them. CDR3 size: 13 residues. CDR1 and CDR2 from the germline V gene are KGHSH and LQKENI. The CDR3 DNA reads TGTGCCACCTCCGGGGGGAACAATCAGCCCCAGCATTTT. This encodes CATSGGNNQPQHF.

The V call is TRBV6-5, the J call TRBJ1-6; D is ambiguous. Germline CDR1 is MNHEY and CDR2 is SVGAGI. CDR3 length: 12 residues. Trimming stripped 3 bases from V and 14 bases from J, with 11 bases between. CDR3 sequence: CASSYAQDTLHF. CDR3 nucleotide sequence: TGTGCCAGCAGTTATGCACAAGACACCCTCCACTTT.

The table lists this clone with a count of one. This chain links TRBV30 with TRBJ2-5; 8 nucleotides line up with TRBD1. Germline CDR1 and CDR2: GTSNPN and SVGIG (reference sequence). The CDR3 contains 13 residues. Trimming at V came to 1 base and at J to 7 bases, leaving 5 bases not matched to a gene. The CDR3 region has the DNA TGTGCCTGGAGTGGACAGGGGAAAGGGACCCAGTACTTC. This gives the protein CAWSGQGKGTQYF.

This clone turned up a few times. V gene TRBV13 combines with J gene TRBJ2-1, with TRBD2 matching over 7 bases. Germline CDR1 PRHDT, CDR2 FYEKMQ (reference sequence). V was clipped by 7 bases and J by 3 bases; unmatched bases: 6. The CDR3 contains 14 residues. CDR3 amino acids: CASNKWDYYNEQFF. The DNA for the CDR3 is TGTGCCAGCAACAAGTGGGACTACTACAATGAGCAGTTCTTC.

The V and J genes are TRBV9 and TRBJ2-5, with D maybe TRBD1 (6 bases). This CDR3 has 15 amino acids. Per the germline V gene, CDR1 is SGDLS and CDR2 is YYNGEE. V was trimmed by 2 bases and J by 5 bases, leaving 16 bases between them. The CDR3 nucleotides are TGTGCCAGCAGCGTCGGTTGGCAGGGGATTGAGACCCAGTACTTC. Translating gives CASSVGWQGIETQYF. The complete variable domain, with remaining parts taken from reference TRBV9 and TRBJ2-5, reads DSGVTQTPKHLITATGQRVTLRCSPRSGDLSVYWYQQSLDQGLQFLIQYYNGEERAKGNILERFSAQQFPDLHSELNLSSLELGDSALYFCASSVGWQGIETQYFGPGTRLLVL.

The V and J genes are TRBV19 and TRBJ1-5; no reliable D call. In germline, CDR1 is LNHDA, CDR2 SQIVND (reference sequence). The CDR3 spans 14 residues. Trimming left V 3 bases short and J 3 bases short, with 9 bases between. This chain's CDR3 is CASSISQINQPQHF. The CDR3 coding sequence is TGTGCCAGTAGTATTTCCCAGATCAATCAGCCCCAGCATTTT.

J is TRBJ1-6 and V is TRBV4-3, with D unclear. Germline assignment: CDR1 LGHNA and CDR2 YSLEER. The CDR3 consists of 13 residues. Trimming pared 0 bases from V and 9 bases from J, leaving 6 bases between. The CDR3 sequence: CASSQEQRSPLHF. The CDR3 DNA sequence: TGCGCCAGCAGCCAAGAACAACGTTCACCCCTCCACTTT.

This sequence joins TRBV6-5 and TRBJ1-1; TRBD1 aligns across 10 bases. CDR1 and CDR2 (germline): MNHEY, SVGAGI. The V segment lost 2 bases and the J segment 2 bases; nucleotides outside the gene matches: 2. The CDR3 is 15 residues long. CDR3 sequence reads: CASSYGDRGNTEAFF. The CDR3, as DNA: TGTGCCAGCAGTTACGGGGACAGGGGCAACACTGAAGCTTTCTTT.

The rearrangement links TRBV20-1 to TRBJ2-2; no clear D gene. Deletions cut 3 bases from V and 2 bases from J, with 7 bases between. The CDR3 consists of 13 residues. Germline CDR1 reads DFQATT; CDR2 reads SNEGSKA (reference sequence). CDR3 amino acids: CSASNFNTGELFF. The CDR3 DNA reads TGCAGTGCTAGTAACTTTAACACCGGGGAGCTGTTTTTT.